This T cell receptor (beta chain) was retrieved from a study of shared clonotypes between healthy human individuals. General study results and limits: Clonotypes shared by all four donors outscored non-shared clonotypes in generation probability.

CD45RO-negative CD8 cells positively selected for CCR7 made up the naive population, which excluded terminally differentiated effector memory CD45RA+ cells. Trimming at V came to 5 bases and at J to 4 bases, leaving 6 bases not matched to a gene. This CDR3 has 15 amino acids. Germline CDR1 reads MNHNY; CDR2 reads SVGAGI (reference sequence). A word on this clone: Its antigen is still unknown.

Some clones are missing from TCRdb's copy, which holds only in-frame ones; the method was immunoSEQ multiplex PCR. The sample carries approximately 2,200,000 clones, about 93% recorded once. This receptor was identified in a man aged 18 to 29 in good health. Some clones in this sample may be carry-over from other donors' samples. This chain joins TRBV6-6 and TRBJ1-3, with TRBD1 matching 9 bases. The sequencing sample was made of naive CD8+ T cells from PBMCs. CDR3 bases: TGTGCCAGCAGTCCCCGGGACAGGGCCGGAAACACCATATATTTT. Its translation is CASSPRDRAGNTIYF.